Listed below are T cell receptor beta chains from one sample, sequenced in a study of blood T cell repertoires in COVID-19. Assay used: immunoSEQ multiplex PCR; TCRdb lists only in-frame clones, some missing. The repertoire holds about 150,000 clones, with about 89% as singletons. Sequencing input: peripheral blood. These receptors were collected from a man over 45 with active COVID-19. CDR3s include the opening cysteine and the closing phenylalanine or tryptophan. Each record gives: D gene, V gene, J gene, clone size, CDR3 DNA, CDR3 protein. A D gene is named only where the DNA matches it firmly. Only some rows state a clone size, as once, few, many or a class for expanded clones.

D gene: TRBD2; V gene: TRBV5-1; J gene: TRBJ2-3; clone size: .; CDR3 DNA: TGCGCCAGCACCGAGGTAGCGGGGGGCTCAGATACGCAGTATTTT; CDR3 protein: CASTEVAGGSDTQYF
D gene: .; V gene: TRBV4-1; J gene: TRBJ2-1; clone size: .; CDR3 DNA: TGCGCCAGCAGCCGCGGGCGAACAGCCTACAATGAGCAGTTCTTC; CDR3 protein: CASSRGRTAYNEQFF
D gene: .; V gene: TRBV19; J gene: TRBJ2-5; clone size: .; CDR3 DNA: TGTGCCAGTAGTATGGGCAGCACTCAAGAGACCCAGTACTTC; CDR3 protein: CASSMGSTQETQYF
D gene: TRBD1; V gene: TRBV7-9; J gene: TRBJ1-2; clone size: .; CDR3 DNA: TGTGCCAGCAGCTCATGGACAGGCCCCGGGTATGGCTACACCTTC; CDR3 protein: CASSSWTGPGYGYTF
D gene: .; V gene: TRBV5-3; J gene: TRBJ1-2; clone size: .; CDR3 DNA: TGTGCCAGAAGGTTTAGGGGGTATGGCTACACCTTC; CDR3 protein: CARRFRGYGYTF
D gene: TRBD1; V gene: TRBV7-2; J gene: TRBJ1-1; clone size: .; CDR3 DNA: TGTGCCAGCAGCTTGGGGGACAGCTTTTTTGAAGCTTTCTTT; CDR3 protein: CASSLGDSFFEAFF
D gene: .; V gene: TRBV12-3/TRBV12-4; J gene: TRBJ2-1; clone size: .; CDR3 DNA: TGTGCCAGCAGTTGGGCCTCGGATGAGCAGTTCTTC; CDR3 protein: CASSWASDEQFF
D gene: .; V gene: TRBV6-5; J gene: TRBJ1-2; clone size: .; CDR3 DNA: TGTGCCAGCAGTTACTCCGGGACTTCTGGCTACACCTTC; CDR3 protein: CASSYSGTSGYTF
D gene: .; V gene: TRBV7-9; J gene: TRBJ2-1; clone size: .; CDR3 DNA: TGTGCCAGTTCATCCGACACCACCTTTTACAATGGGCAGTTCTTC; CDR3 protein: CASSSDTTFYNGQFF
D gene: .; V gene: TRBV7-9; J gene: TRBJ1-5; clone size: few; CDR3 DNA: TGTGCCAGCAGCTTGTATGGGGGGGACGGGAGTCAGCCCCAGCATTTT; CDR3 protein: CASSLYGGDGSQPQHF
D gene: TRBD2; V gene: TRBV15; J gene: TRBJ2-1; clone size: .; CDR3 DNA: TGTGCCACCAGCGATTCCGGGACTAGCGGGGGAATCCTCAATGAGCAGTTCTTC; CDR3 protein: CATSDSGTSGGILNEQFF